What follows describes a single T cell receptor (beta chain). This sample is part of a study of shared clonotypes between healthy human individuals. Germline CDR1 is SGHVS and CDR2 is FNYEAQ. V dropped 3 bases and J dropped 6; count of bases not matched to a gene: 7. This CDR3 contains 15 residues. Sequencing was performed with immunoSEQ multiplex PCR; in TCRdb, only in-frame clones are kept and a portion is missing. The table includes about 2,100,000 clones, 90% to 95% detected once. Naive CD8 cells comprised CD45RO-negative, CCR7-positively selected cells, excluding terminally differentiated effector memory CD45RA+ cells.

This receptor was taken from a man between 18 and 29 years old in good health. Some clones in this sample may be carry-over from other donors' samples. The V gene is TRBV7-6, the J gene TRBJ2-3; TRBD2 matches at 9 bases. Sequencing was done on a sample of naive CD8+ T cells from PBMCs. CDR3 protein: CASSFLAGVLDTQYF. CDR3 DNA: TGTGCCAGCAGCTTTTTAGCGGGAGTTTTGGATACGCAGTATTTT.